Presented here are 7 T cell receptor beta chains from one specimen sequenced in a study of shared clonotypes between healthy human individuals. The protocol was immunoSEQ multiplex PCR, while the TCRdb copy is restricted to in-frame clones and leaves out a portion. The sample comprises some 660,000 clones, 73% of which are singletons, and 1.5% to 2% rests with the top ten. Sample: memory CD4+ T cells sorted from blood. The subset here: CD45RA-negative fraction. These receptors were taken from a woman in her 30s in good health.

This chain links TRBV5-1 with TRBJ2-2; a weak D match, TRBD2 (6 bases). Trimming stripped 4 bases from V and 5 bases from J, with 15 bases between. CDR1 is SGHRS and CDR2 is YFSETQ in the germline V gene. The CDR3 runs to 15 residues. The CDR3 reads CASSARDFRTGELFF. The CDR3 coding sequence is TGCGCCAGCAGCGCAAGGGACTTCCGAACCGGGGAGCTGTTTTTT.

The rearrangement uses TRBV7-9 and TRBJ2-1; the match to TRBD2 covers 10 bases. V shed 1 base, J shed 0 bases, and the junction held 9 bases outside the gene matches. Germline lookup yields CDR1 SEHNR and CDR2 FQNEAQ (reference sequence). This CDR3 spans 19 amino acids. For the CDR3, the DNA is TGTGCCAGCAGCTTAGTTTGGACTAGCGGATGGAGCTCCTACAATGAGCAGTTCTTC. It is translated as CASSLVWTSGWSSYNEQFF.

This rearrangement joins TRBV5-1 to TRBJ1-4, with a tentative D call TRBD1 (5 bases). The germline V gene encodes CDR1 SGHRS and CDR2 YFSETQ. With 4 bases removed from V and 5 bases from J, the gap between germline ends came to 9 bases. The CDR3 is 13 amino acids. CDR3 protein: CASSQGSNEKLFF. The CDR3 bases are TGCGCCAGCAGCCAGGGTAGCAATGAAAAACTGTTTTTT.

This chain links TRBV7-2 with TRBJ2-3, with unresolved D. The V gene's germline CDR1 is SGHTA and CDR2 FQGNSA. The CDR3 runs to 15 residues. V was clipped by 6 bases and J by 0 bases, with 13 bases between them. The CDR3 DNA sequence: TGTGCCAGCAGAAGGACGGGTGCTAGCACAGATACGCAGTATTTT. This sequence encodes CASRRTGASTDTQYF.

The V and J genes are TRBV2 and TRBJ1-5; the D is unclear. V was trimmed by 1 base and J by 6 bases, leaving 13 bases between them. The germline V gene encodes CDR1 SNHLY and CDR2 FYNNEI. CDR3 length equals 15 residues. CDR3 nucleotides: TGTGCCAGCAGTGAAGAGGCCCCTTCCATTCAGCCCCAGCATTTT. It specifies CASSEEAPSIQPQHF. The full variable domain, completed using reference TRBV2 and TRBJ1-5, is EPEVTQTPSHQVTQMGQEVILRCVPISNHLYFYWYRQILGQKVEFLVSFYNNEISEKSEIFDDQFSVERPDGSNFTLKIRSTKLEDSAMYFCASSEEAPSIQPQHFGDGTRLSIL.

V is TRBV29-1 and J is TRBJ2-3; D is perhaps TRBD1 (5 bases). V lost 6 bases and J 4 bases, leaving 23 bases between the germline ends. The CDR3 totals 16 residues. From germline, CDR1 is SQVTM and CDR2 ANQGSEA. The CDR3 sequence: CSVVRVSQYSSDTQYF. The CDR3 DNA reads TGCAGCGTCGTCAGGGTCTCGCAATACTCTTCAGATACGCAGTATTTT.

This clone was recorded a few times. This chain uses TRBV7-9 with TRBJ2-3, with 7 bases identical to TRBD2. The CDR3 is 16 residues long. Per germline, CDR1 SEHNR and CDR2 FQNEAQ (reference sequence). V was clipped by 5 bases and J by 4 bases; unmatched bases: 12. CDR3 sequence (DNA): TGTGCCAGCAGCGCCCGATGGCGGGAGAGGGCAGATACGCAGTATTTT. Its protein is CASSARWRERADTQYF.